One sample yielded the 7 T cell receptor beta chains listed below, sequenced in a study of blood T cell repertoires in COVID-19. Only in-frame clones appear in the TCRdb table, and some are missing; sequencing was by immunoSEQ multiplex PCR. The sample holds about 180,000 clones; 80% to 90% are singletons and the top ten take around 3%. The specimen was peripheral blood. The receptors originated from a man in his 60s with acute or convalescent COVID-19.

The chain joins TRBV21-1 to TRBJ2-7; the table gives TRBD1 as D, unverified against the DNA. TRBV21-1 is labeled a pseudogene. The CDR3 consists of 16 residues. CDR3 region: CASSRSGTADPYEQYF. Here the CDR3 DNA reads TGTGCCAGCAGCCGCTCCGGGACAGCGGACCCCTACGAGCAGTACTTC.

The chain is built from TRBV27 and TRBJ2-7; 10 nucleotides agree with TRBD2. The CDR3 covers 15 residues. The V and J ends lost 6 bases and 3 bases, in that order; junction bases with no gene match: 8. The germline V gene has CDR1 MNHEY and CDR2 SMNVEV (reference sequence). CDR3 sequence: CASSSGLAAYYEQYF. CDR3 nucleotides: TGTGCCAGCAGCTCCGGACTAGCGGCTTACTACGAGCAGTACTTC.

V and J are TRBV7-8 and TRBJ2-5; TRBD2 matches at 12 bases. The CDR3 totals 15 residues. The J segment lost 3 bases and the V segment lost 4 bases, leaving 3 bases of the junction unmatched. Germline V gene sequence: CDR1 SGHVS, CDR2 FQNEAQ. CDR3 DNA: TGTGCCAGCAGCTGGAGACTAGCGGGAGAAGAGACCCAGTACTTC. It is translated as CASSWRLAGEETQYF.

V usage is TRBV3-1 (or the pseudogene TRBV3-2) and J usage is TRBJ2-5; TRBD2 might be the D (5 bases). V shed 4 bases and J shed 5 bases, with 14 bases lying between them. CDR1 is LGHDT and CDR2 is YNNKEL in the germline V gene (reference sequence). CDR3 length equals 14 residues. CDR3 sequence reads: CASSPDYLRETQYF. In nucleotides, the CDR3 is TGTGCCAGCAGCCCTGACTATTTACGGGAGACCCAGTACTTC.

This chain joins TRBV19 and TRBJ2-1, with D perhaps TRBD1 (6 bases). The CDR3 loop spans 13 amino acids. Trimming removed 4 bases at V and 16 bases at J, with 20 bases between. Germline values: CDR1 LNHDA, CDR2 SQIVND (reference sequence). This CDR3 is CASSTMSGDSSFF. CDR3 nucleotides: TGTGCCAGTAGTACGATGTCAGGGGATAGCTCTTTCTTC.

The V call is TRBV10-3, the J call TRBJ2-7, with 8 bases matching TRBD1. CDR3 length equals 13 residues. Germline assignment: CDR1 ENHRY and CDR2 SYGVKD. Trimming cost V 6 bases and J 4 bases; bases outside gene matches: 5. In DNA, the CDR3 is TGTGCCATCAGGGGGACAGGCTCTTACGAGCAGTACTTC. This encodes CAIRGTGSYEQYF.

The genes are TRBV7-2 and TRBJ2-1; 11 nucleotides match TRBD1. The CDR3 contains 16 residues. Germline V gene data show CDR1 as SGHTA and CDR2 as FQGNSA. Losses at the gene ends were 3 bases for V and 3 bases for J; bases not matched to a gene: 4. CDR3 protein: CASSFKGTGGYNEQFF. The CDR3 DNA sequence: TGTGCCAGCAGCTTCAAGGGGACAGGGGGCTACAATGAGCAGTTCTTC.